This TCR beta chain originates from a study of T cell responses to AZD1222 COVID-19 vaccine (dated by TCRdb to the early 2020s). For the wider study: TCR sequencing covered fewer than 250 trial participants: 200 to 210 given two doses of AZD1222 and approximately 26 given two doses of MenACWY control vaccine. Trial participants were enrolled by age into 18-55, 56-69 and 70-plus year subgroups, with about 150, 28 and 57 TCR-sequenced participants respectively. Summary of the overall study and its limitations: Vaccine-associated CD4 TCRs spanned the whole spike protein, with dominant responses in regions 160-218 and 743-854. Conclusions about previously exposed vaccinees are limited because only a handful of AZD1222 recipients were SARS-CoV-2 seropositive at baseline. After two AZD1222 doses, spike-specific TCR breadth and depth were significantly higher than at day 0 and than in MenACWY recipients. Because no day 14 peak-response samples were available, repertoires were characterized only after the peak T cell response. The 56-69-year group was small, and its depth increase did not reach significance, likely because of low power. Reportedly, almost half of the unique spike-specific TCRs recognized epitopes lying outside the regions that are mutated in the B.1.351 and B.1.1.7 variants. Participants were mostly white British and included more females than males, and it was suggested by the authors that clonal diversity may have been underestimated.

What the time point label conveys for this sample: about 28 days (+/-7) after the second vaccine dose. Because spike-specific TCR depth and breadth did not differ between the two schedules, AZD1222 recipients who got a second dose at roughly 4 weeks were pooled with those who got a second dose at roughly 12 weeks. Vaccinee samples came from UK trials COV001 and COV002, including a single-blind randomized controlled phase 2/3 trial of AZD1222 (ChAdOx1 nCoV-19) in healthy adults. Trial participant PBMC samples were collected at day 0 and day 28 after the second dose for TCRbeta chain sequencing. V is pared back by 0 bases and J by 4 bases, with 7 bases lying between the germline termini. From its cysteine to its phenylalanine, the CDR3 spans 14 amino acids. Only the CDR3 region is kept as DNA, spanning 42 bases read in frame from base 1. CDR1 is given as SGHAT and CDR2 as FQNNGV, both from the germline V gene.

As concerns this clone: This receptor's antigen is unknown. The input lacks base qualities; no much larger clone sits a single base away.

The CDR3 regions of human TCRbeta chains were subjected to immunosequencing. As for the original processing: Repertoire TCRs were checked for matches against a reference library of SARS-CoV-2-specific TCRs that had been generated using the MIRA antigen-specificity platform. Breadth was defined as the fraction of unique TCRs that were SARS-CoV-2-associated, and depth was defined as the fraction of total T cells that were SARS-CoV-2-associated. Using the MIRA data, every spike-specific TCR was mapped to the spike region that the TCR reacted to and assigned to either a CD4 or a CD8 class. Log10-transformed breadth and depth values were compared by one-way ANOVA with Sidak's multiple comparisons tests. The source is immuneACCESS, and TCRdb retained only in-frame sequences with V and J called. Part of the clones is not carried over; for the studies checked, unresolved V genes explain less than half of this, and the remainder is unexplained. V, J and clone size derive from that table, while D and trimming were established from the DNA sequence. The sample records 95,000 to 150,000 clones, more than 85% of which are singletons. More than 4.5% of the sample lies in the top ten.

The TCR comes from an adult who received the AZD1222 COVID-19 vaccine. This chain is built from TRBV11-2 and TRBJ2-1; too little of a D gene remains to name it. Specimen: peripheral blood, collected 28 days after the second AZD1222 dose. In nucleotides, the sequence is TGTGCCAGCAGCTTAGATGGAGAATACAATGAGCAGTTCTTC. It is translated as CASSLDGEYNEQFF.